What follows are 9 T cell receptor beta chains derived from one specimen sequenced in a study of T cells in Graves' hyperthyroidism and ophthalmopathy. RNA transcripts were the template for amplifying TCR beta CDR3 regions. The TCR CDR3 was amplified in a first-round RT-PCR using the HTBI primer set. One entry per CDR3 protein, called by TCRdb with MiXCR from the multiplex PCR reads. This sample has about 300,000 distinct CDR3 sequences, with roughly 13% found just once. Sequenced input: blood. These receptors were obtained from a woman between 40 and 55 years old with Graves' hyperthyroidism.

This clonotype was counted only a few times. An end of the junction does not agree with germline; a read error may underlie this. V and J are TRBV7-7 and TRBJ2-3; 8 bases fit TRBD2. The CDR3 is 15 residues long. Germline V gene lookup returns CDR1 SSHAT and CDR2 FNYEAQ (reference sequence). CDR3 residues: CASSLTSDGTDTQYF. The DNA of the CDR3 is TGTGCTAGCAGCTTGACTAGCGATGGCACAGATACGCAGTATTTT.

This clonotype was observed many times. The chain couples TRBV29-1 to TRBJ1-2; 7 bases map to TRBD1. Per germline, CDR1 SQVTM and CDR2 ANQGSEA. The trim removed 5 bases at V and 4 bases at J, leaving 7 bases unmatched. This CDR3 spans 13 amino acids. DNA of the CDR3: TGCAGCGTTACCTCCGGGACAGCCTATGGCTACACCTTC. This encodes CSVTSGTAYGYTF.

This clonotype has just a few counts. The chain is built from TRBV29-1 and TRBJ1-1; possibly TRBD1 for D (6 bases). CDR3 length equals 16 residues. The V gene lost 1 base and the J gene lost 0 bases, with 15 bases spanning the gap. CDR1 and CDR2 from the germline V gene are SQVTM and ANQGSEA. The CDR3 DNA reads TGCAGCGTTGAAGGGGTACAGGGATTCATGAACACTGAAGCTTTCTTT. As protein: CSVEGVQGFMNTEAFF.

The chain combines TRBV28 with TRBJ1-4; D gene unclear. V lost 7 bases and J 0 bases, leaving 9 bases between the germline ends. The CDR3 runs to 14 residues. The germline V gene has CDR1 MDHEN and CDR2 SYDVKM. Written as DNA, the CDR3 is TGTGCCAGCAAACTACAGACAACTAATGAAAAACTGTTTTTT. Translated: CASKLQTTNEKLFF. Together with reference TRBV28 and TRBJ1-4, the CDR3 gives the full variable domain: DVKVTQSSRYLVKRTGEKVFLECVQDMDHENMFWYRQDPGLGLRLIYFSYDVKMKEKGDIPEGYSVSREKKERFSLILESASTNQTSMYLCASKLQTTNEKLFFGSGTQLSVL.

In the case of this clonotype: A single base separates this from a much larger clone, so it may be a read error. The V and J genes are TRBV12-3 or TRBV12-4 and TRBJ2-7, with D perhaps matching TRBD2 (7 bases). The CDR3 extends over 16 amino acids. V was cut by 4 bases and J by 7 bases, with 23 bases left in between. The CDR3 DNA sequence: TGTGCCAGCAGTTCGAAGGGGGGGGAACGCTACAATGAGCAGTACTTC. Translated: CASSSKGGERYNEQYF.

The V and J genes are TRBV13 and TRBJ1-2; 9 nucleotides agree with TRBD1. V lost 3 bases to trimming and J lost 4 bases; unmatched junction nucleotides: 6. Germline V gene data show CDR1 as PRHDT and CDR2 as FYEKMQ (reference sequence). The CDR3 is made up of 15 amino acids. CDR3 in DNA: TGTGCCAGCAGCTTTGGGGACAGGGTCACCTATGGCTACACCTTC. It codes for CASSFGDRVTYGYTF.

The rearrangement links TRBV7-9 to TRBJ2-1; D is uncertain. The CDR3 runs to 15 residues. Germline-derived CDR1 and CDR2 are SEHNR and FQNEAQ (reference sequence). Trimming shortened V by 1 base and J by 0 bases, and 7 bases separated the two germline ends. This chain's CDR3 is CASSLVWSSYNEQFF. DNA of the CDR3: TGTGCCAGCAGCTTAGTTTGGAGCTCCTACAATGAGCAGTTCTTC.

This clonotype showed up many times. The genes are TRBV19 and TRBJ1-3; D unresolved. This CDR3 region has 16 residues. From germline, CDR1 is LNHDA and CDR2 SQIVND (reference sequence). Trimming left V 2 bases short and J 1 base short, with 12 bases between. The CDR3 coding sequence is TGTGCCAGTAGTATATTTTCCCCGGGTTCTGGAAACACCATATATTTT. This sequence encodes CASSIFSPGSGNTIYF.

The rearrangement joins TRBV11-2 to TRBJ2-3; no clear D. This CDR3 is built from 15 residues. Per germline, CDR1 SGHAT and CDR2 FQNNGV. Trimming shortened V by 5 bases and J by 2 bases, and 14 bases separated the two germline ends. This chain's CDR3 is CASSRAARVTDTQYF. The CDR3 bases are TGTGCCAGCAGCAGGGCAGCACGAGTCACAGATACGCAGTATTTT.